Sequencing of this T cell receptor beta chain was carried out in a study of blood T cells in healthy people across ages. Findings and caveats of the study: The CMV status of each donor remained undetermined, and this could have confounded shifts in expanded clonotypes. Long-lived donors carried more naive CD4+ cells and greater diversity than aged donors.

Details on this clonotype: Its specificity is not known. A much larger clone lies a single base off, so this may be a read error. In this CDR3 the conserved last residue, phenylalanine or tryptophan, is missing, so a read error is likely.

It was with a sample-barcoded 5' primer and a J-beta primer mix that a second PCR of roughly 6 to 12 cycles was run. TCRdb processed the 5' RACE reads anew with MiXCR; each CDR3 protein has one entry. The sample has almost 300,000 distinct CDR3 sequences, around 29% seen once; the top ten hold approximately 29%. The specimen sequenced was blood. The TCR was taken from a woman in her seventies in good health.

CDR3 in amino acids: CASSSSGLANIQYL. CDR3 DNA sequence: TGCGCCAGCAGCTCGTCAGGACTAGCTAACATTCAGTACCTC. The rearrangement links TRBV5-1 to TRBJ2-4, with 8 bases fitting TRBD2. This CDR3 spans 14 amino acids. Germline values: CDR1 SGHRS, CDR2 YFSETQ. Trimming at V came to 3 bases and at J to 7 bases, leaving 6 bases not matched to a gene.